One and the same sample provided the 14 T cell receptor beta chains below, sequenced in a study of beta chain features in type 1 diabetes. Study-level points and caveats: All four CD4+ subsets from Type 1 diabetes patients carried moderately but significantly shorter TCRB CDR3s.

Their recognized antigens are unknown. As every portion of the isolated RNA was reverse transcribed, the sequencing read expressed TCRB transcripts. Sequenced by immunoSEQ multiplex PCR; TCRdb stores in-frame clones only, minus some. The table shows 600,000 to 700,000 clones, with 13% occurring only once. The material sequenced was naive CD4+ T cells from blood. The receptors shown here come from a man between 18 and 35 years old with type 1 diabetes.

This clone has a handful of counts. CDR3 DNA: TGTGCCAGCAGTGAAAGGGAGACCGGGGAGCTGTTTTTT. Amino acids: CASSERETGELFF. The gene calls are TRBV2 and TRBJ2-2; possibly TRBD2 for D (5 bases). The V and J ends lost 2 bases and 5 bases respectively, with 6 bases between them. The CDR3 consists of 13 residues. CDR1 SNHLY and CDR2 FYNNEI come from the germline V gene. The full variable domain, with the rest looked up from reference TRBV2 and TRBJ2-2, is EPEVTQTPSHQVTQMGQEVILRCVPISNHLYFYWYRQILGQKVEFLVSFYNNEISEKSEIFDDQFSVERPDGSNFTLKIRSTKLEDSAMYFCASSERETGELFFGEGSRLTVL.

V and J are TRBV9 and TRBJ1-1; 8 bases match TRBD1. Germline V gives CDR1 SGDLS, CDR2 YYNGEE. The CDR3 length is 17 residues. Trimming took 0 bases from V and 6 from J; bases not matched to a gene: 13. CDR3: CASSVDGQGLLKAEAFF. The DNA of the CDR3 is TGTGCCAGCAGCGTAGACGGACAGGGCCTTTTGAAGGCTGAAGCTTTCTTT.

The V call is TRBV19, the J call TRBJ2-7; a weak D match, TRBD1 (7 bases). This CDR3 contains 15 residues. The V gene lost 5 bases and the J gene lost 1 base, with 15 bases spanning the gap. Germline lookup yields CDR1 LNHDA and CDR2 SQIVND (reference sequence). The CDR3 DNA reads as TGTGCCAGTAGTCCGCGGGACAGAGAGTCCTACGAGCAGTACTTC. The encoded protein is CASSPRDRESYEQYF. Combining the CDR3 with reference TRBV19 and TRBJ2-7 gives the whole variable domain DGGITQSPKYLFRKEGQNVTLSCEQNLNHDAMYWYRQDPGQGLRLIYYSQIVNDFQKGDIAEGYSVSREKKESFPLTVTSAQKNPTAFYLCASSPRDRESYEQYFGPGTRLTVT.

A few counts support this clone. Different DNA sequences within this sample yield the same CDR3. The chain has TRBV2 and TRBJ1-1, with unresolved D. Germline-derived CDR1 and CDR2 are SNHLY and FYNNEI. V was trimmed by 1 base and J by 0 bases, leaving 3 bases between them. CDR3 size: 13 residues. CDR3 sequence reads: CASSEGMNTEAFF. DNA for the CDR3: TGTGCCAGCAGTGAAGGGATGAACACTGAAGCTTTCTTT. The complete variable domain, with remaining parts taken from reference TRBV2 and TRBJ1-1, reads EPEVTQTPSHQVTQMGQEVILRCVPISNHLYFYWYRQILGQKVEFLVSFYNNEISEKSEIFDDQFSVERPDGSNFTLKIRSTKLEDSAMYFCASSEGMNTEAFFGQGTRLTVV.

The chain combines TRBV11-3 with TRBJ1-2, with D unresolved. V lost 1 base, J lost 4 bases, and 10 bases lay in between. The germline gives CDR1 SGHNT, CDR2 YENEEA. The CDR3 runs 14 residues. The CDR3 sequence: CASSLAETGYGYTF. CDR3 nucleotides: TGTGCCAGCAGCTTAGCCGAAACTGGCTATGGCTACACCTTC.

The DNA for the CDR3 is TGTGCCAGCAGCCTGCAGGGACAGCACACAGATACGCAGTATTTT. This encodes CASSLQGQHTDTQYF. J is TRBJ2-3 and V is TRBV6-5, with 7 bases that match TRBD1. The trim removed 6 bases at V and 2 bases at J, leaving 8 bases unmatched. The CDR3 totals 15 residues. The germline CDR1 and CDR2 sequences are MNHEY and SVGAGI.

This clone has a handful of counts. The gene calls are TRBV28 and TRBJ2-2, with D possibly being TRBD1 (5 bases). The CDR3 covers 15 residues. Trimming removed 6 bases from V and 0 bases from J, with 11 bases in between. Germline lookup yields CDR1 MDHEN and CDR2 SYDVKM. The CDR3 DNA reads TGTGCCAGCAGCTTCCCGACAGCGAACACCGGGGAGCTGTTTTTT. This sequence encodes CASSFPTANTGELFF.

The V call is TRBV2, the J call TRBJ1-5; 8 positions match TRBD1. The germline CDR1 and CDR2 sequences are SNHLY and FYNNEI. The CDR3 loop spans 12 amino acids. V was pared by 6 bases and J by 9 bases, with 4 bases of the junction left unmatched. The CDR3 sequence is CASSQGAGPQHF. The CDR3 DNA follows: TGTGCCAGCAGCCAGGGGGCTGGGCCCCAGCATTTT.

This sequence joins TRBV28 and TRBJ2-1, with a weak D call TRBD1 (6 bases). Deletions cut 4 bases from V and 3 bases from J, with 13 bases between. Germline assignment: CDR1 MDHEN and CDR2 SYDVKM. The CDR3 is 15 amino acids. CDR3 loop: CASSSGQKFYNEQFF. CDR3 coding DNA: TGTGCCAGCAGTTCCGGACAGAAATTCTACAATGAGCAGTTCTTC.

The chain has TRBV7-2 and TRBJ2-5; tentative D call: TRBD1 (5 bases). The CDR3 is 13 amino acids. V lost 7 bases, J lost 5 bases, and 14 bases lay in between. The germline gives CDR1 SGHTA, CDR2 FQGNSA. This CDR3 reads CASTTRTRETQYF. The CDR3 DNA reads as TGTGCCAGCACGACTCGGACAAGGGAGACCCAGTACTTC.

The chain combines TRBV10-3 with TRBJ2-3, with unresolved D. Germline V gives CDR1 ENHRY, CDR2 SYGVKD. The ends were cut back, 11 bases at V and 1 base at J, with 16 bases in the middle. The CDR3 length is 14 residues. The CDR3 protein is CAFADGRGTDTQYF. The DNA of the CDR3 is TGTGCCTTCGCTGATGGACGCGGCACAGATACGCAGTATTTT.

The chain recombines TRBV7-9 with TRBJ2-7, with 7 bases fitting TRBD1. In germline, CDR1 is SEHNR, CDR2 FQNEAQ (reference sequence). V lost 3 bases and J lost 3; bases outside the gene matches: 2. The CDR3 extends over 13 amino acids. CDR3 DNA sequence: TGTGCCAGCAGCTTTGGGACAGACTACGAGCAGTACTTC. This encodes CASSFGTDYEQYF.

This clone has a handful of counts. The CDR3 region has the DNA TGTGCCAGCAGGTACAGCTATGGCTACACCTTC. Translation gives CASRYSYGYTF. The chain joins TRBV2 to TRBJ1-2; D is unresolved. Deletions cut 6 bases from V and 4 bases from J, with 6 bases between. CDR3 length equals 11 residues. Germline V gene sequence: CDR1 SNHLY, CDR2 FYNNEI.

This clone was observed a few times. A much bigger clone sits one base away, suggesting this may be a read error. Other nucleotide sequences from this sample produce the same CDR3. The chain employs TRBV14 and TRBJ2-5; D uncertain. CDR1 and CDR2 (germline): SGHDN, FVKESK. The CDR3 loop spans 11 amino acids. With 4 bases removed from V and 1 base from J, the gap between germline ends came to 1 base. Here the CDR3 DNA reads TGTGCCAGCAGCCTCCAAGAGACCCAGTACTTC. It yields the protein CASSLQETQYF. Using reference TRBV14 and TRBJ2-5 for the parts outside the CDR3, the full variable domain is EAGVTQFPSHSVIEKGQTVTLRCDPISGHDNLYWYRRVMGKEIKFLLHFVKESKQDESGMPNNRFLAERTGGTYSTLKVQPAELEDSGVYFCASSLQETQYFGPGTRLLVL.